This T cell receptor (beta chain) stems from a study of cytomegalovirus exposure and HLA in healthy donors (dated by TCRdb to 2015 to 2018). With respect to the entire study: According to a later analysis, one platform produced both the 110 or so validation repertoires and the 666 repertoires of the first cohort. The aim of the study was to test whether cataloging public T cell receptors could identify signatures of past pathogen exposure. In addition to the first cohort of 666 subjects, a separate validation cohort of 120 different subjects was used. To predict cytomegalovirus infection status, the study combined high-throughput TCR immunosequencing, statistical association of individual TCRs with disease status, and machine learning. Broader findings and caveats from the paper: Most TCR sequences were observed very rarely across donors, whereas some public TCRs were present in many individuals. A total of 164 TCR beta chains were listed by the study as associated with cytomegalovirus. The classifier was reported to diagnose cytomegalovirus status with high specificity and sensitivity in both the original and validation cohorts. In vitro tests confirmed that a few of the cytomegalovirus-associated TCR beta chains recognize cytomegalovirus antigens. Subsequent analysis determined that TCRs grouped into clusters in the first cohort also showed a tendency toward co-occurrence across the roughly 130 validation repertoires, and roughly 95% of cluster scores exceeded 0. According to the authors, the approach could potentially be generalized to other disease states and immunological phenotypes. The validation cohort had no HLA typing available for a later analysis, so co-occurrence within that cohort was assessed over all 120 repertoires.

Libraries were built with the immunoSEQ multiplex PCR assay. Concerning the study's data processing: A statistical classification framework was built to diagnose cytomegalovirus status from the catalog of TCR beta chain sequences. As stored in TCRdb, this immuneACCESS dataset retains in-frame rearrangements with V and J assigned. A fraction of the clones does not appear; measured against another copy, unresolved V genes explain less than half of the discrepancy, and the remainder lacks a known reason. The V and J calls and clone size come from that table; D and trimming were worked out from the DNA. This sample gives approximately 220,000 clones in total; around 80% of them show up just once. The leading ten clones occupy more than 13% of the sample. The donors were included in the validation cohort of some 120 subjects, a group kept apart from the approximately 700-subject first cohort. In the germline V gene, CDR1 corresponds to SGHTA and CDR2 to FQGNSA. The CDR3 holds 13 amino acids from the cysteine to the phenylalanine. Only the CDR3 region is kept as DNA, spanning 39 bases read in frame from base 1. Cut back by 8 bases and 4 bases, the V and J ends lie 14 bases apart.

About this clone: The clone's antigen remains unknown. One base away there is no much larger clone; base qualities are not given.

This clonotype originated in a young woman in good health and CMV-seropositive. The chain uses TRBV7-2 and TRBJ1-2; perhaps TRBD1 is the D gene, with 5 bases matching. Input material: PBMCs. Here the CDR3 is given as CASGRSGLYGYTF. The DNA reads TGTGCCAGCGGCAGATCAGGGCTCTATGGCTACACCTTC.